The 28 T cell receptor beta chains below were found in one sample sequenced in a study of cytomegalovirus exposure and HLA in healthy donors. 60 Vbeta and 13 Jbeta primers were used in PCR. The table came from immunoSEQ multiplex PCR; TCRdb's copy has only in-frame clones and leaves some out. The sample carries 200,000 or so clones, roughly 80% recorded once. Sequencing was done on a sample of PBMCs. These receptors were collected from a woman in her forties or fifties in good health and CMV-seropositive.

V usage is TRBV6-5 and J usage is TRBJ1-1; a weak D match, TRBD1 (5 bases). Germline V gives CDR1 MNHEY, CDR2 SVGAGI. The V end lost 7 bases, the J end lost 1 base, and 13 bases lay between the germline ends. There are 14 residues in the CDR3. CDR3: CASKRGGKNTEAFF. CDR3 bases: TGTGCCAGCAAAAGGGGAGGGAAGAACACTGAAGCTTTCTTT.

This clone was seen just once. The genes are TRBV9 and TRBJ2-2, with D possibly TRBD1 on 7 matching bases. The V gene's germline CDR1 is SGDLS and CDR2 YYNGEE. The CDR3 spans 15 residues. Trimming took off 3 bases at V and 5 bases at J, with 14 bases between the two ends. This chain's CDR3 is CASSARGRETGELFF. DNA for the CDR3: TGTGCCAGCAGCGCGAGGGGGCGGGAAACCGGGGAGCTGTTTTTT.

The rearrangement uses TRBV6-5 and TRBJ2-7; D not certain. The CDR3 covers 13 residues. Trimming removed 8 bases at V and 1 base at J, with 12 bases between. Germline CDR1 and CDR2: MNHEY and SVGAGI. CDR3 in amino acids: CASSLGSSYEQYF. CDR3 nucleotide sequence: TGTGCCAGCTCTCTCGGTTCGTCCTACGAGCAGTACTTC.

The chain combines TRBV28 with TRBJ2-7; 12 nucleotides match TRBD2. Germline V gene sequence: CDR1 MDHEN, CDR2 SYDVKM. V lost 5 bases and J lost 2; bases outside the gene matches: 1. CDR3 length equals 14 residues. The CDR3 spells CASSLAGGPYEQYF. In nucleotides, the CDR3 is TGTGCCAGCAGTCTAGCGGGGGGGCCCTACGAGCAGTACTTC.

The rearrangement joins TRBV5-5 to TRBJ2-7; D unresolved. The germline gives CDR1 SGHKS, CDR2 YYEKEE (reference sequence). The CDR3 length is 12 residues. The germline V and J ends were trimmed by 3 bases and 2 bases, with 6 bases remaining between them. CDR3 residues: CASSSDTYEQYF. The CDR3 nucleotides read TGTGCCAGCAGCTCTGACACCTACGAGCAGTACTTC.

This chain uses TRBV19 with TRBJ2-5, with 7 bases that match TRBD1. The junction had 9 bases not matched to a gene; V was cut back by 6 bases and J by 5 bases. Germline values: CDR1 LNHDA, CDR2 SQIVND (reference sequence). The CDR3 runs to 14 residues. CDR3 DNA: TGTGCCAGTAGACCACGGACAGGTCGGGAGACCCAGTACTTC. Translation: CASRPRTGRETQYF.

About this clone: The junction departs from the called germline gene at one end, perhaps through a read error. In DNA form, the CDR3 reads TGTTCCAGCAGCCCATCCTCCAGGGGAGATACGCAGTATTTT. This gives the protein CSSSPSSRGDTQYF. The chain uses TRBV7-9 and TRBJ2-3; D might be TRBD1 (6 bases). This CDR3 region has 14 residues. The germline gives CDR1 SEHNR, CDR2 FQNEAQ (reference sequence).

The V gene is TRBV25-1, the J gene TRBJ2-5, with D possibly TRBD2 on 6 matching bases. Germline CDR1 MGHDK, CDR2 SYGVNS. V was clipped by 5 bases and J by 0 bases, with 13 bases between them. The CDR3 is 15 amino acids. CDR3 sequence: CASSNRDWYQETQYF. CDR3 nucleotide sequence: TGTGCCAGCAGTAACCGGGACTGGTACCAAGAGACCCAGTACTTC.

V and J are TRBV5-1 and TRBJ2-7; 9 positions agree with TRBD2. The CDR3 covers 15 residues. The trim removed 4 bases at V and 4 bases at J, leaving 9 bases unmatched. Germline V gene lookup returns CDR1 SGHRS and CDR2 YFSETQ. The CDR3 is CASSHGTSRYYEQYF. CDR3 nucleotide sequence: TGCGCCAGCAGCCACGGGACTAGCAGGTATTACGAGCAGTACTTC.

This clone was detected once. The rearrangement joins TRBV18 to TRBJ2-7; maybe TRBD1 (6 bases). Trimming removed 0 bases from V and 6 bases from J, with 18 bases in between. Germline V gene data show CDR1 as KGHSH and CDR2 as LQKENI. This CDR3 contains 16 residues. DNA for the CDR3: TGTGCCAGCTCACCACCAAGCAGCAGGGGTTTCGTCGAGCAGTACTTC. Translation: CASSPPSSRGFVEQYF.

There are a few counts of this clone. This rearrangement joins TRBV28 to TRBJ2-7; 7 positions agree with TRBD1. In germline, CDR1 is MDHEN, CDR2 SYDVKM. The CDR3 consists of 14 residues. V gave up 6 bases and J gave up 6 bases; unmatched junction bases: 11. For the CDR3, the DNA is TGTGCCAGCAGGCTCAGAGGGGGCGGAATCGAGCAGTACTTC. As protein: CASRLRGGGIEQYF.

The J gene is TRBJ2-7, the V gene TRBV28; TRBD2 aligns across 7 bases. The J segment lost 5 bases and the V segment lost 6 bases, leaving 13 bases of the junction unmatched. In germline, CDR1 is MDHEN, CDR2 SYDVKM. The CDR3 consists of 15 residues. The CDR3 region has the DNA TGTGCCAGCAGCCTGGCGTTGGTAGGGAGGGACGAGCAGTACTTC. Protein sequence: CASSLALVGRDEQYF. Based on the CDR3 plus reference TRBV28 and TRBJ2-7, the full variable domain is DVKVTQSSRYLVKRTGEKVFLECVQDMDHENMFWYRQDPGLGLRLIYFSYDVKMKEKGDIPEGYSVSREKKERFSLILESASTNQTSMYLCASSLALVGRDEQYFGPGTRLTVT.

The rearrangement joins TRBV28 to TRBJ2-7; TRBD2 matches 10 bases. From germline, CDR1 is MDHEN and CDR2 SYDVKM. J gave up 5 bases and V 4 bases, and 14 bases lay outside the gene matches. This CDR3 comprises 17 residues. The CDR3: CASSSADFSGRRDEQYF. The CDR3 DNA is TGTGCCAGCAGTTCCGCTGACTTTAGCGGGAGGAGGGACGAGCAGTACTTC. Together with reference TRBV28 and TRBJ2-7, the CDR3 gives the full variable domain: DVKVTQSSRYLVKRTGEKVFLECVQDMDHENMFWYRQDPGLGLRLIYFSYDVKMKEKGDIPEGYSVSREKKERFSLILESASTNQTSMYLCASSSADFSGRRDEQYFGPGTRLTVT.

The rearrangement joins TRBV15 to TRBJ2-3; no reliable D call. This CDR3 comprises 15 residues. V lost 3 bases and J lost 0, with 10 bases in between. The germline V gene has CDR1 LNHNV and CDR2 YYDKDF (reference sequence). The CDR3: CATSSPSFSTDTQYF. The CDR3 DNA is TGTGCCACCAGCAGTCCAAGCTTTAGCACAGATACGCAGTATTTT. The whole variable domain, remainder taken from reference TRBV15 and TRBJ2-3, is DAMVIQNPRYQVTQFGKPVTLSCSQTLNHNVMYWYQQKSSQAPKLLFHYYDKDFNNEADTPDNFQSRRPNTSFCFLDIRSPGLGDTAMYLCATSSPSFSTDTQYFGPGTRLTVL.

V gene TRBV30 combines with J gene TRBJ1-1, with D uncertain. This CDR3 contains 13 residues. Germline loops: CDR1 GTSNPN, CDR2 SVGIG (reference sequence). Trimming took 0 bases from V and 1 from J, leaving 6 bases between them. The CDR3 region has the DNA TGTGCCTGGAGTGTTCAGGCGAACACTGAAGCTTTCTTT. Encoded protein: CAWSVQANTEAFF.

The CDR3 protein is CASSESGGADTQYF. DNA of the CDR3: TGCGCCAGCAGTGAGTCGGGGGGGGCAGATACGCAGTATTTT. This rearrangement joins TRBV10-1 to TRBJ2-3; 7 bases are shared with TRBD2. With 0 bases clipped from V and 4 bases from J, the junction kept 1 base outside the gene matches. This CDR3 is built from 14 residues. Germline CDR1 and CDR2: WNHNN and SYGVQD (reference sequence).

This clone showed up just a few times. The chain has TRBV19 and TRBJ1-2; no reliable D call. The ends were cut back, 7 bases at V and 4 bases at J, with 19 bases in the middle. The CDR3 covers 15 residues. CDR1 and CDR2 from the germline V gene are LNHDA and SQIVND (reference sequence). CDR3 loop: CASTDQVGLSYGYTF. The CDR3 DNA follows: TGTGCCAGTACCGACCAGGTGGGCTTAAGCTATGGCTACACCTTC.

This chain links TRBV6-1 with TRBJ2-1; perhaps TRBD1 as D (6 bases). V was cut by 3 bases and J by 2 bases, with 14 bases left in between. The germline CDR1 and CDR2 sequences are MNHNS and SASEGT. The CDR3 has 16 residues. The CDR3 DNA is TGTGCCAGCAGTGATAGGGGGAGCACCGCCTACAATGAGCAGTTCTTC. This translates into CASSDRGSTAYNEQFF.

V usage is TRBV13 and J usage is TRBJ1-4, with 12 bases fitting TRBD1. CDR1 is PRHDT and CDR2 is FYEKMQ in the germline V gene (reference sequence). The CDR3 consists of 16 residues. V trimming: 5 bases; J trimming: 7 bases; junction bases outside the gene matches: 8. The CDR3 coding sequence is TGTGCCAGCAGCCACCGGGACAGGGGGCATGGTGAAAAACTGTTTTTT. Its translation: CASSHRDRGHGEKLFF.

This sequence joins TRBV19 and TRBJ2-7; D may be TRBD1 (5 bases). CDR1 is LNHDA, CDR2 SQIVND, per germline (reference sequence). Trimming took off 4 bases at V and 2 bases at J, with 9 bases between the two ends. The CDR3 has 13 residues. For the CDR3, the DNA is TGTGCCAGTAGTAAGACAGCACCCTACGAGCAGTACTTC. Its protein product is CASSKTAPYEQYF. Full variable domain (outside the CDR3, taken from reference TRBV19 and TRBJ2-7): DGGITQSPKYLFRKEGQNVTLSCEQNLNHDAMYWYRQDPGQGLRLIYYSQIVNDFQKGDIAEGYSVSREKKESFPLTVTSAQKNPTAFYLCASSKTAPYEQYFGPGTRLTVT.

The CDR3 region is CASSYLAGSADTQYF. The DNA of the CDR3 is TGTGCCAGCAGCTATCTAGCGGGGAGCGCAGATACGCAGTATTTT. The chain carries TRBV5-6 and TRBJ2-3; 9 positions agree with TRBD2. The length of the CDR3 is 15 residues. The V and J ends lost 3 bases and 4 bases, in that order; junction bases with no gene match: 6. CDR1 is SGHDT and CDR2 is YYEEEE in the germline V gene.

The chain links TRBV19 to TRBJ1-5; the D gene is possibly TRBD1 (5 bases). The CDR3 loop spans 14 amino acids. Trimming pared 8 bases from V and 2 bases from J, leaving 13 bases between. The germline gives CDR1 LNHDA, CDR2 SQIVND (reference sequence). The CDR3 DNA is TGTGCCAGTCAGGGACGGAGGGGCAATCAGCCCCAGCATTTT. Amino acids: CASQGRRGNQPQHF.

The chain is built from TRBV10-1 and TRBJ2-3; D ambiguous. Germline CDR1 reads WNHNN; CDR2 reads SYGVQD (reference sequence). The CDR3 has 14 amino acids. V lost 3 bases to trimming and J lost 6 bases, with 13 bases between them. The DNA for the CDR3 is TGCGCCAGCAGTGACCCCGGGTCCGCGGATACGCAGTATTTT. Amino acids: CASSDPGSADTQYF.

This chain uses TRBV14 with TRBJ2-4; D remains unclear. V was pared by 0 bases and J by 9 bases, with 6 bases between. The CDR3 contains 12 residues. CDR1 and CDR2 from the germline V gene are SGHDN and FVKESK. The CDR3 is CASSQDRVIQYF. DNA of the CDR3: TGTGCCAGCAGCCAAGATCGGGTCATTCAGTACTTC.

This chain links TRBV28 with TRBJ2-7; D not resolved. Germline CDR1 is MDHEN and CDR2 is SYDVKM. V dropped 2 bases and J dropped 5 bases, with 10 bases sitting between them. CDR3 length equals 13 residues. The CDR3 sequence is CASSLGVGNEQYF. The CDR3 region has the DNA TGTGCCAGCAGTTTAGGAGTAGGTAACGAGCAGTACTTC.

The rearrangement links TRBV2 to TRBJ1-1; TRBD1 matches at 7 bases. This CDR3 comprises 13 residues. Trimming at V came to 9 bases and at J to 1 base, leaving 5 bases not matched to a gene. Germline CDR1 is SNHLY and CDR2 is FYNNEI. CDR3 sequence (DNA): TGTGCCAGTACAGACAGGGAGAACACTGAAGCTTTCTTT. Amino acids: CASTDRENTEAFF.

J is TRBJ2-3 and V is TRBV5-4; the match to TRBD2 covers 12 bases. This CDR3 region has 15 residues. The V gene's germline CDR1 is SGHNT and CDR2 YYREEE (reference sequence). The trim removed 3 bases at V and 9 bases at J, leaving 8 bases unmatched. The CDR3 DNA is TGTGCCAGCAGCTCCGGACTAGCGGGGCTTCTAACGCAGTATTTT. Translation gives CASSSGLAGLLTQYF.

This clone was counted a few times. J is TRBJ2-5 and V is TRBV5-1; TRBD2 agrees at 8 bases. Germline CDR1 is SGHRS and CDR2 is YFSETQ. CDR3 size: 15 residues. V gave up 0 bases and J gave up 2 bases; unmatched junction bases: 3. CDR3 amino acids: CASSLGGGFQETQYF. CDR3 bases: TGCGCCAGCAGCTTGGGCGGGGGGTTTCAAGAGACCCAGTACTTC.